The rows below give T cell receptor beta chains drawn from one sample of a study of cytomegalovirus exposure and HLA in healthy donors. The table came from immunoSEQ multiplex PCR; TCRdb's copy has only in-frame clones and leaves some out. This sample has 200,000 to 250,000 clones; under 85% occur once, and the top ten carry about 1.5%. Sample: PBMCs. These TCRs come from a man over 45 in good health and CMV-seronegative. The CDR3 runs from the conserved cysteine through the conserved F or W. The order of the fields is J gene, D gene, clone size, V gene, CDR3 length, CDR3 DNA, CDR3 protein. The D gene is left open where the match is weak. The size entry is marked missing in some rows and otherwise reads once, few, many or a size class.

J gene: TRBJ1-4
D gene: TRBD1
clone size: NA
V gene: TRBV14
CDR3 length: 15
CDR3 DNA: TGTGCCAGCAGCCACGGGACAGGGGTGGTAGAAAAACTGTTTTTT
CDR3 protein: CASSHGTGVVEKLFF

J gene: TRBJ2-1
D gene: TRBD1
clone size: NA
V gene: TRBV7-9
CDR3 length: 15
CDR3 DNA: TGTGCCAGCAGCTTAGGGGACAGGCGTTACAATGAGCAGTTCTTC
CDR3 protein: CASSLGDRRYNEQFF

J gene: TRBJ2-2
D gene: TRBD2
clone size: NA
V gene: TRBV27
CDR3 length: 17
CDR3 DNA: TGTGCCAGCAGCAGGGGGACTAGCGGGAGTAACGCCGGGGAGCTGTTTTTT
CDR3 protein: CASSRGTSGSNAGELFF

J gene: TRBJ2-3
D gene: NA
clone size: NA
V gene: TRBV7-8
CDR3 length: 13
CDR3 DNA: TGTGCCAGCAGACCGAGGATAGCAGATACGCAGTATTTT
CDR3 protein: CASRPRIADTQYF

J gene: TRBJ2-3
D gene: NA
clone size: NA
V gene: TRBV28
CDR3 length: 14
CDR3 DNA: TGTGCCAGCAGCGGGACTTCTAGCACAGATACGCAGTATTTT
CDR3 protein: CASSGTSSTDTQYF

J gene: TRBJ1-1
D gene: NA
clone size: once
V gene: TRBV5-1
CDR3 length: 13
CDR3 DNA: TGCGCCAGCAGGATCGGGGAAGGCACTGAAGCTTTCTTT
CDR3 protein: CASRIGEGTEAFF

J gene: TRBJ1-3
D gene: TRBD1
clone size: NA
V gene: TRBV5-1
CDR3 length: 15
CDR3 DNA: TGCGCCAGCAGCTCAGGACAGGACTCTGGAAACACCATATATTTT
CDR3 protein: CASSSGQDSGNTIYF

J gene: TRBJ2-2
D gene: NA
clone size: NA
V gene: TRBV6-5
CDR3 length: 14
CDR3 DNA: TGTGCCAGCAGGCTCCAGGGATACACCGGGGAGCTGTTTTTT
CDR3 protein: CASRLQGYTGELFF

J gene: TRBJ2-7
D gene: NA
clone size: few
V gene: TRBV19
CDR3 length: 14
CDR3 DNA: TGTGCCAGTAGTATTCCCGGACAGTCCTACGAGCAGTACTTC
CDR3 protein: CASSIPGQSYEQYF

J gene: TRBJ2-5
D gene: TRBD1
clone size: NA
V gene: TRBV7-3
CDR3 length: 17
CDR3 DNA: TGTGCCAGCAGCTTAACAACCCAGAAGGACAGGGCAGGGACCCAGTACTTC
CDR3 protein: CASSLTTQKDRAGTQYF

J gene: TRBJ2-7
D gene: NA
clone size: NA
V gene: TRBV9
CDR3 length: 13
CDR3 DNA: TGTGCCAGCAGCGTAGGAGTTTCCTACGAGCAGTACTTC
CDR3 protein: CASSVGVSYEQYF

J gene: TRBJ1-3
D gene: TRBD1
clone size: once
V gene: TRBV28
CDR3 length: 14
CDR3 DNA: TGTGCCAGCAGATCTACAGGGGGCAAAAACACCATATATTTT
CDR3 protein: CASRSTGGKNTIYF

J gene: TRBJ2-1
D gene: TRBD1
clone size: NA
V gene: TRBV5-1
CDR3 length: 16
CDR3 DNA: TGCGCCAGCAGCGCCCTGGGACAGGGTAACTACAATGAGCAGTTCTTC
CDR3 protein: CASSALGQGNYNEQFF

J gene: TRBJ1-2
D gene: NA
clone size: NA
V gene: TRBV10-1
CDR3 length: 12
CDR3 DNA: TGCGCCAGTGGCCCTCGGGAGTATGGCTACACCTTC
CDR3 protein: CASGPREYGYTF

J gene: TRBJ1-1
D gene: NA
clone size: NA
V gene: TRBV7-9
CDR3 length: 13
CDR3 DNA: TGTGCCAGCAGCCCGACAGGGAACACTGAAGCTTTCTTT
CDR3 protein: CASSPTGNTEAFF

J gene: TRBJ2-1
D gene: TRBD2
clone size: NA
V gene: TRBV7-2
CDR3 length: 17
CDR3 DNA: TGTGCCAGCAGCATAGGGACTAGCGGGGGCTCCTACAATGAGCAGTTCTTC
CDR3 protein: CASSIGTSGGSYNEQFF

J gene: TRBJ2-7
D gene: NA
clone size: NA
V gene: TRBV5-1
CDR3 length: 14
CDR3 DNA: TGCGCCAGCAGCTCTCAAGCAGGGGATTCCGAGCAGTACTTC
CDR3 protein: CASSSQAGDSEQYF

J gene: TRBJ2-2
D gene: TRBD1
clone size: NA
V gene: TRBV9
CDR3 length: 18
CDR3 DNA: TGTGCCAGCAGCGGAGACTACAGGGGGCGCCGTGGGACCGGGGAGCTGTTTTTT
CDR3 protein: CASSGDYRGRRGTGELFF

J gene: TRBJ1-2
D gene: NA
clone size: NA
V gene: TRBV6-5
CDR3 length: 13
CDR3 DNA: TGTGCCAGCACCTCCGGCAGGTACTATGGCTACACCTTC
CDR3 protein: CASTSGRYYGYTF

J gene: TRBJ2-1
D gene: NA
clone size: NA
V gene: TRBV28
CDR3 length: 15
CDR3 DNA: TGTGCCAGCAGCCCTGAGGAGGGACTCGGCGATGAGCAGTTCTTC
CDR3 protein: CASSPEEGLGDEQFF

J gene: TRBJ1-4
D gene: NA
clone size: NA
V gene: TRBV2
CDR3 length: 13
CDR3 DNA: TGTGCCAGCGCTGGGTGGAGAGTCAAAAAACTGTTTTTT
CDR3 protein: CASAGWRVKKLFF

J gene: TRBJ1-1
D gene: TRBD1
clone size: NA
V gene: TRBV7-9
CDR3 length: 15
CDR3 DNA: TGTGCCAGCAGCATCGGACAGGCGATGAACACTGAAGCTTTCTTT
CDR3 protein: CASSIGQAMNTEAFF

J gene: TRBJ2-2
D gene: NA
clone size: NA
V gene: TRBV10-1
CDR3 length: 12
CDR3 DNA: TGCGCCAGCAGTGAGAACAGCGGGGAGCTGTTTTTT
CDR3 protein: CASSENSGELFF

J gene: TRBJ2-7
D gene: NA
clone size: NA
V gene: TRBV4-1
CDR3 length: 16
CDR3 DNA: TGCGCCAGCAGCCAAGATGAGGCGGTTAGCTCCTACGAGCAGTACTTC
CDR3 protein: CASSQDEAVSSYEQYF

J gene: TRBJ2-3
D gene: TRBD1
clone size: NA
V gene: TRBV9
CDR3 length: 18
CDR3 DNA: TGTGCCAGCAGCGTAGATGACCGGGACAGGGGGCGGTCAGATACGCAGTATTTT
CDR3 protein: CASSVDDRDRGRSDTQYF

J gene: TRBJ1-2
D gene: TRBD1
clone size: few
V gene: TRBV7-9
CDR3 length: 14
CDR3 DNA: TGTTCCAGCAGCTTGACAGGGGTTGTTCATGGCTACACCTTC
CDR3 protein: CSSSLTGVVHGYTF

J gene: TRBJ2-7
D gene: TRBD1
clone size: NA
V gene: TRBV11-2
CDR3 length: 17
CDR3 DNA: TGTGCCAGCACCCTTCAATATAAACCGGGACAGATTTACGAGCAGTACTTC
CDR3 protein: CASTLQYKPGQIYEQYF

J gene: TRBJ1-4
D gene: NA
clone size: NA
V gene: TRBV27
CDR3 length: 13
CDR3 DNA: TGTGCCAGCAGTCGGTACCTCAATGAAAAACTGTTTTTT
CDR3 protein: CASSRYLNEKLFF

J gene: TRBJ1-4
D gene: TRBD1
clone size: few
V gene: TRBV4-1
CDR3 length: 15
CDR3 DNA: TGCGCCAGCAGCCAAGGAGGACAGGGGTATGAAAAACTGTTTTTT
CDR3 protein: CASSQGGQGYEKLFF

J gene: TRBJ1-3
D gene: TRBD1
clone size: NA
V gene: TRBV18
CDR3 length: 16
CDR3 DNA: TGTGCCAGCTCACTTGCCGGGACAGGCAACGGAGACACCATATATTTT
CDR3 protein: CASSLAGTGNGDTIYF

J gene: TRBJ2-5
D gene: TRBD1
clone size: NA
V gene: TRBV27
CDR3 length: 14
CDR3 DNA: TGTGCCAGCAGTGCTCAGGGGGCAGGGGAGACCCAGTACTTC
CDR3 protein: CASSAQGAGETQYF

J gene: TRBJ2-6
D gene: NA
clone size: NA
V gene: TRBV5-1
CDR3 length: 17
CDR3 DNA: TGCGCCATCAGGGCCATGGAGTTGGGCTCTGGGGCCAACGTCCTGACTTTC
CDR3 protein: CAIRAMELGSGANVLTF

J gene: TRBJ2-7
D gene: TRBD1
clone size: few
V gene: TRBV5-4
CDR3 length: 16
CDR3 DNA: TGTGCCAGCAGCTTGGGGGCACCGGGACAGGGTCAAGAGCAGTACTTC
CDR3 protein: CASSLGAPGQGQEQYF

J gene: TRBJ2-7
D gene: NA
clone size: NA
V gene: TRBV7-2
CDR3 length: 14
CDR3 DNA: TGTGCCAGCAGCTTAGGTCGGGGTACCTACGAGCAGTACTTC
CDR3 protein: CASSLGRGTYEQYF

J gene: TRBJ2-1
D gene: TRBD1
clone size: NA
V gene: TRBV5-6
CDR3 length: 16
CDR3 DNA: TGTGCCAGCAGCTCCCGACGGACAGGAACCTACAATGAGCAGTTCTTC
CDR3 protein: CASSSRRTGTYNEQFF

J gene: TRBJ2-1
D gene: NA
clone size: NA
V gene: TRBV11-2
CDR3 length: 13
CDR3 DNA: TGTGCCAGCAGCTTACTAGGGGTCGGTGAGCAGTTCTTC
CDR3 protein: CASSLLGVGEQFF

J gene: TRBJ2-7
D gene: NA
clone size: NA
V gene: TRBV6-5
CDR3 length: 14
CDR3 DNA: TGTGCCAGGGGGCGGGAACAACAGGCCTACGAGCAGTACTTC
CDR3 protein: CARGREQQAYEQYF

J gene: TRBJ2-5
D gene: NA
clone size: NA
V gene: TRBV10-1
CDR3 length: 14
CDR3 DNA: TGCGCCAGCAGTTCTTCTAGCGTACAAGAGACCCAGTACTTC
CDR3 protein: CASSSSSVQETQYF

J gene: TRBJ2-7
D gene: NA
clone size: few
V gene: TRBV6-5
CDR3 length: 14
CDR3 DNA: TGTGCCAGCAGTTACTCTGACAGCACCTACGAGCAGTACTTC
CDR3 protein: CASSYSDSTYEQYF

J gene: TRBJ1-2
D gene: TRBD1
clone size: NA
V gene: TRBV28
CDR3 length: 13
CDR3 DNA: TGTGCCAGCAGGCCAGGGGGCGTCTATGGCTACACCTTC
CDR3 protein: CASRPGGVYGYTF

J gene: TRBJ2-1
D gene: TRBD1
clone size: once
V gene: TRBV5-8
CDR3 length: 17
CDR3 DNA: TGTGCCAGCAGCCCAGGACCAGACAGGGGGATGTACAATGAGCAGTTCTTC
CDR3 protein: CASSPGPDRGMYNEQFF

J gene: TRBJ2-1
D gene: NA
clone size: NA
V gene: TRBV30
CDR3 length: 11
CDR3 DNA: TGTGCCTGGAGTGCAGACAATGAGCAGTTCTTC
CDR3 protein: CAWSADNEQFF

J gene: TRBJ2-1
D gene: TRBD2
clone size: few
V gene: TRBV27
CDR3 length: 15
CDR3 DNA: TGTGCCAGCAGTTTATCGAGTAGCGGGGGGCCCGAGCAGTTCTTC
CDR3 protein: CASSLSSSGGPEQFF

J gene: TRBJ2-2
D gene: NA
clone size: few
V gene: TRBV15
CDR3 length: 15
CDR3 DNA: TGTGCCACCAGCAGAGAATGGGCTAGCGCCGGGGAGCTGTTTTTT
CDR3 protein: CATSREWASAGELFF

J gene: TRBJ2-3
D gene: TRBD1
clone size: NA
V gene: TRBV5-4
CDR3 length: 13
CDR3 DNA: TGTGCCAGCGGACAGGGGGCCACAGATACGCAGTATTTT
CDR3 protein: CASGQGATDTQYF

J gene: TRBJ2-7
D gene: TRBD1
clone size: NA
V gene: TRBV29-1
CDR3 length: 12
CDR3 DNA: TGCAGCGTTGAGGACAGGGGTAACGAGCAGTACTTC
CDR3 protein: CSVEDRGNEQYF

J gene: TRBJ2-3
D gene: TRBD1
clone size: NA
V gene: TRBV5-4
CDR3 length: 14
CDR3 DNA: TGTGCCAGCAGCCGAGAGGGGGCTGCAGATACGCAGTATTTT
CDR3 protein: CASSREGAADTQYF

J gene: TRBJ1-1
D gene: TRBD1
clone size: NA
V gene: TRBV28
CDR3 length: 13
CDR3 DNA: TGTGCCACCCTACAGGGGCGGAACACTGAAGCTTTCTTT
CDR3 protein: CATLQGRNTEAFF

J gene: TRBJ1-6
D gene: TRBD1
clone size: NA
V gene: TRBV2
CDR3 length: 12
CDR3 DNA: TGTGCCAGAGGGACAGCGAATTCACCCCTCCACTTT
CDR3 protein: CARGTANSPLHF